These 20 T cell receptor beta chains share one sample of origin, sequenced in a study of graft-versus-host responses after intestinal transplantation. Assay used: immunoSEQ multiplex PCR; TCRdb lists only in-frame clones, some missing. The sample records about 9,800 clones, just under 80% being singletons. Tissue processing of the graft released intraepithelial and lamina propria lymphocytes from it. The sample consisted of ileum tissue, taken about 520 days after intestinal transplant. The source is a human patient who received an intestinal transplant, so some T cells may come from the graft donor.

This chain links TRBV7-8 with TRBJ1-5; 10 positions agree with TRBD1. The V gene's germline CDR1 is SGHVS and CDR2 FQNEAQ. CDR3 size: 18 residues. Losses at the gene ends were 5 bases for V and 0 bases for J; bases not matched to a gene: 10. The CDR3 coding sequence is TGTGCCAGCAGCCCTAGACAGGGGGCCGCCTATAGCAATCAGCCCCAGCATTTT. Its translation: CASSPRQGAAYSNQPQHF. Full variable domain (outside the CDR3, taken from reference TRBV7-8 and TRBJ1-5): GAGVSQSPRYKVAKRGQDVALRCDPISGHVSLFWYQQALGQGPEFLTYFQNEAQLDKSGLPSDRFFAERPEGSVSTLKIQRTQQEDSAVYLCASSPRQGAAYSNQPQHFGDGTRLSIL.

The chain carries TRBV19 and TRBJ2-3; either TRBD1 or TRBD2 may fit D (5 bases each). The length of the CDR3 is 17 residues. V gave up 3 bases and J gave up 1 base, with 17 bases separating them. The germline V gene has CDR1 LNHDA and CDR2 SQIVND (reference sequence). The CDR3 DNA sequence: TGTGCCAGTAGTATGGGACGGGTAGGGGATGGCACAGATACGCAGTATTTT. It is translated as CASSMGRVGDGTDTQYF.

This clone was picked up a small number of times. This chain links TRBV7-2 with TRBJ2-7, with 7 bases fitting TRBD1. Germline-derived CDR1 and CDR2 are SGHTA and FQGNSA. CDR3 length equals 16 residues. J lost 1 base, V lost 4 bases, and 10 bases had no gene match. The CDR3 DNA reads TGTGCCAGCAGCTCAAGTTTCGGGACAGTTTCCTACGAGCAGTACTTC. Its translation: CASSSSFGTVSYEQYF.

The V and J genes are TRBV30 and TRBJ1-2; 9 bases are a match to TRBD1. The CDR3 totals 17 residues. V dropped 0 bases and J dropped 5; count of bases not matched to a gene: 13. The V gene's germline CDR1 is GTSNPN and CDR2 SVGIG (reference sequence). CDR3 loop: CAWSVAGQGRGTYGYTF. The CDR3 DNA follows: TGTGCCTGGAGTGTGGCAGGACAGGGGCGTGGAACGTATGGCTACACCTTC.

This clone appeared a single time. The chain uses TRBV9 and TRBJ2-1; D tentatively fits TRBD1 or TRBD2 (6 bases each). Trimming removed 4 bases at V and 10 bases at J, with 15 bases between. The CDR3 is 13 residues long. Germline CDR1 SGDLS, CDR2 YYNGEE. The CDR3 loop reads CASSPQIGGEQFF. The CDR3 DNA follows: TGTGCCAGCAGCCCCCAAATAGGGGGGGAGCAGTTCTTC. Filled out from reference TRBV9 and TRBJ2-1, the complete variable domain reads DSGVTQTPKHLITATGQRVTLRCSPRSGDLSVYWYQQSLDQGLQFLIQYYNGEERAKGNILERFSAQQFPDLHSELNLSSLELGDSALYFCASSPQIGGEQFFGPGTRLTVL.

CDR3 in DNA: TGTGCCAGCAGCTCCTCCGGGACAGGAGAGGAGACCCAGTACTTC. Protein sequence: CASSSSGTGEETQYF. V and J are TRBV7-9 and TRBJ2-5, with 8 bases identical to TRBD1. J lost 5 bases, V lost 4 bases, and 9 bases had no gene match. Per germline, CDR1 SEHNR and CDR2 FQNEAQ (reference sequence). The length of the CDR3 is 15 residues.

V is TRBV18 and J is TRBJ2-3; D may be TRBD1 or TRBD2 (6 bases each). CDR3 size: 15 residues. Trimming removed 1 base from V and 2 bases from J, with 10 bases in between. Looked up from germline, CDR1 is KGHSH and CDR2 is LQKENI. The CDR3 DNA is TGTGCCAGCTCACCACTCGGGGGCACCACAGATACGCAGTATTTT. Amino acid sequence: CASSPLGGTTDTQYF.

The rearrangement uses TRBV11-2 and TRBJ1-5; D remains ambiguous. The germline CDR1 and CDR2 sequences are SGHAT and FQNNGV. CDR3 length: 13 amino acids. With 1 base removed from V and 7 bases from J, the gap between germline ends came to 8 bases. The CDR3 reads CASSLVRGQPQHF. In nucleotides, the CDR3 is TGTGCCAGCAGCTTAGTTAGAGGGCAGCCCCAGCATTTT. The full variable domain, in which reference TRBV11-2 and TRBJ1-5 provide the parts outside the CDR3, is EAGVAQSPRYKIIEKRQSVAFWCNPISGHATLYWYQQILGQGPKLLIQFQNNGVVDDSQLPKDRFSAERLKGVDSTLKIQPAKLEDSAVYLCASSLVRGQPQHFGDGTRLSIL.

The chain links TRBV9 to TRBJ2-7; TRBD1 matches 8 bases. The CDR3 runs to 14 residues. V shed 3 bases, J shed 6 bases, and the junction held 8 bases outside the gene matches. CDR1 and CDR2 (germline): SGDLS, YYNGEE. The CDR3 nucleotides read TGTGCCAGCAGCGGAGCCGGGACAGGTTCCGAGCAGTACTTC. Protein product: CASSGAGTGSEQYF.

J is TRBJ1-5 and V is TRBV6-5; possible D gene TRBD1, 6 bases. Germline CDR1 is MNHEY and CDR2 is SVGAGI. With 5 bases removed from V and 2 bases from J, the gap between germline ends came to 10 bases. The CDR3 covers 14 residues. CDR3 nucleotide sequence: TGTGCCAGCAGTGAACAGGGCGGCAATCAGCCCCAGCATTTT. Translating it yields CASSEQGGNQPQHF.

This rearrangement joins TRBV6-5 to TRBJ1-1; D is uncertain. The CDR3 runs 13 residues. Trimming took 3 bases from V and 1 from J, leaving 6 bases between them. Germline assignment: CDR1 MNHEY and CDR2 SVGAGI. The CDR3 DNA reads as TGTGCCAGCAGTTATGGGGAGAACACTGAAGCTTTCTTT. It encodes CASSYGENTEAFF.

The rearrangement joins TRBV30 to TRBJ2-3; 7 bases fit TRBD2. J gave up 4 bases and V 3 bases, and 4 bases lay outside the gene matches. CDR3 length equals 13 residues. Germline loops: CDR1 GTSNPN, CDR2 SVGIG (reference sequence). The CDR3 here is CAWSVREADTQYF. The CDR3 DNA sequence: TGTGCCTGGAGCGTTCGGGAGGCAGATACGCAGTATTTT.

V usage is TRBV6-5 and J usage is TRBJ1-1; possible D gene TRBD1, 6 bases. Between the trimmed V and J ends, which lost 6 bases and 7 bases, there was a span of 18 bases. The germline CDR1 and CDR2 sequences are MNHEY and SVGAGI. This CDR3 comprises 14 residues. The CDR3 reads CASSPPTGHHEAFF. The CDR3 nucleotides read TGTGCCAGCAGCCCGCCCACGGGACACCATGAAGCTTTCTTT.

This rearrangement joins TRBV6-5 to TRBJ1-2; D is unclear. The V gene lost 2 bases and the J gene lost 2 bases, with 9 bases spanning the gap. Germline CDR1 reads MNHEY; CDR2 reads SVGAGI. The CDR3 covers 14 residues. The CDR3 DNA is TGTGCCAGCAGTTACACTGGAGTAAACTATGGCTACACCTTC. This sequence encodes CASSYTGVNYGYTF.

In its sample, this clone ranks as medium-sized. The rearrangement joins TRBV7-6 to TRBJ1-2, with 7 positions matching TRBD1. J gave up 0 bases and V 3 bases, and 1 base lay outside the gene matches. CDR1 is SGHVS, CDR2 FNYEAQ, per germline. The CDR3 runs to 14 residues. The DNA of the CDR3 is TGTGCCAGCAGCTTGGGGACAGCTAACTATGGCTACACCTTC. Translating it yields CASSLGTANYGYTF.

This sequence joins TRBV11-2 and TRBJ2-3; D unclear. V shed 0 bases and J shed 4 bases, with 8 bases lying between them. The CDR3 contains 14 residues. CDR1 and CDR2 (germline): SGHAT, FQNNGV. This chain's CDR3 is CASSLDGWADTQYF. CDR3 in DNA: TGTGCCAGCAGCTTAGATGGCTGGGCAGATACGCAGTATTTT. Drawing the rest from reference TRBV11-2 and TRBJ2-3, the complete variable domain is EAGVAQSPRYKIIEKRQSVAFWCNPISGHATLYWYQQILGQGPKLLIQFQNNGVVDDSQLPKDRFSAERLKGVDSTLKIQPAKLEDSAVYLCASSLDGWADTQYFGPGTRLTVL.

The V call is TRBV27, the J call TRBJ1-1; TRBD1 matches 9 bases. J gave up 5 bases and V 4 bases, and 2 bases lay outside the gene matches. The CDR3 has 13 residues. From germline, CDR1 is MNHEY and CDR2 SMNVEV (reference sequence). The CDR3 protein is CASSWDRVTEAFF. Here the CDR3 DNA reads TGTGCCAGCAGTTGGGACAGGGTAACTGAAGCTTTCTTT.

The genes are TRBV7-9 and TRBJ2-7; 10 positions agree with TRBD2. Germline V lookup: CDR1 SEHNR, CDR2 FQNEAQ (reference sequence). The CDR3 sequence is 16 residues long. With V trimmed by 1 base and J by 2 bases, 5 bases remained unmatched. The CDR3 DNA reads TGTGCCAGCAGCTTAGGGCTAGCGGGGGCCCCCTACGAGCAGTACTTC. This translates into CASSLGLAGAPYEQYF.

The table lists this clone with a few counts. The rearrangement joins TRBV2 to TRBJ2-1; 8 nucleotides line up with TRBD1. The CDR3 is 15 amino acids. Losses at the gene ends were 4 bases for V and 4 bases for J; bases not matched to a gene: 6. The germline V gene has CDR1 SNHLY and CDR2 FYNNEI. CDR3 nucleotides: TGTGCCAGCAGTGTGGGACAGGAGCCGTACAATGAGCAGTTCTTC. Translating it yields CASSVGQEPYNEQFF.

The chain recombines TRBV28 with TRBJ1-2, with D unresolved. Germline values: CDR1 MDHEN, CDR2 SYDVKM. This CDR3 spans 12 amino acids. The CDR3 bases are TGTGGAACCGACTCTCTTAACTATGGCTACACCTTC. Protein sequence: CGTDSLNYGYTF.